This paragraph covers one T cell receptor delta chain sequence. This clone is deemed medium-sized (0.01 to 0.1%). This clone's antigen is unknown. Base quality data are lacking; no much larger clone is found one base away. The CDR3 covers 21 residues, taking in both the cysteine and the phenylalanine. This entry keeps only the CDR3 DNA: 63 bases, framed from base 1. V has 0 bases trimmed and J has 2 bases trimmed; junction bases matching no gene number 17. The germline V gene gives CDR1 as TSWWSYY and CDR2 as QGS. Library preparation used RT-PCR. For sequencing, an Illumina MiSeq was employed. TCRdb reran clone calling on the public reads with CATT; rows sharing one DNA sequence were then combined. The sample table lists 1,500 to 2,000 delta-chain clones, 8.8% of them with a count of one. The ten largest clones add up to about 4% of the sample. This sample stems from a study of gammadelta T cells in human blood (dated by TCRdb to 2020 to 2022). Points the paper makes about the study in general: According to the study, polyclonal expansion of innate gamma-delta T cells right after birth appeared to be driven by microbial exposure.

Sequencing used non-Vgamma9Vdelta2 gamma-delta T cells from infant blood. The receptor comes from a human donor. The sequence is built from TRDV1 and TRDJ1; 11 central bases correspond to TRDD3. The DNA reads TGTGCTCTTGGGGAACTAAGTCCGCTTTCTCGTACTGGGGGATATACCGATAAACTCATCTTT. It translates as CALGELSPLSRTGGYTDKLIF.